The sequence of this T cell receptor beta chain was determined in a study of blood T cell repertoires in COVID-19. TCRdb's copy holds only in-frame clones and misses some; the assay was immunoSEQ multiplex PCR. This sample has roughly 86,000 clones, with 80% to 85% found just once. The junction had 5 bases not matched to a gene; V was cut back by 6 bases and J by 6 bases. The CDR3 totals 14 residues. Germline loops: CDR1 SNHLY, CDR2 FYNNEI. The clonotype comes from a man aged 55 to 70 with acute or convalescent COVID-19. The V call is TRBV2, the J call TRBJ2-2, with 9 nucleotides matching TRBD2. Sequencing used peripheral blood. The CDR3 coding sequence is TGTGCCAGCAGGGGACTAGCAGAAGCCGGGGAGCTGTTTTTT. This encodes CASRGLAEAGELFF.